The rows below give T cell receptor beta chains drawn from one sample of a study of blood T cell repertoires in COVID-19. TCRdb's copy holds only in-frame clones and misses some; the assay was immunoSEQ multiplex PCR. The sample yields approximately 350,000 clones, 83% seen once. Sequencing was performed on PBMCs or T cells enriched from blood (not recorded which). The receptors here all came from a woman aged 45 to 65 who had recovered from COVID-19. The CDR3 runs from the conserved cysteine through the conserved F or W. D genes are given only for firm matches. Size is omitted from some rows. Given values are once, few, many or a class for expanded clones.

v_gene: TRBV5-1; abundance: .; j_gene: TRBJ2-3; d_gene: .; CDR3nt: TGCGCCAGCAGCTTGGGAGGGCCCTCAGATACGCAGTATTTT; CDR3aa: CASSLGGPSDTQYF
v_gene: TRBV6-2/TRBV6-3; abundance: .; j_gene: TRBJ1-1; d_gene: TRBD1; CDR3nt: TGTGCCAGCAGTTACCCTCGACAGGGGGACATGAACACTGAAGCTTTCTTT; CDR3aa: CASSYPRQGDMNTEAFF
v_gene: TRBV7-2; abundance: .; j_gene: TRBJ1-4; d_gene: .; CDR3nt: TGTGCCAGCAGCTTCTATGGAGGCGGGTGGGATGAAAAACTGTTTTTT; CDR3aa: CASSFYGGGWDEKLFF
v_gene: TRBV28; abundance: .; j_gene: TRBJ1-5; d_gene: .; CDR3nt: TGTGCCAGCAGTTTCCGGCATACAGGGTACAATCAGCCCCAGCATTTT; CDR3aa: CASSFRHTGYNQPQHF
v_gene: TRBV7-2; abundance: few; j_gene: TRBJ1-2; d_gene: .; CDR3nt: TGTGCCAGCAGCACCCAATCAGTGACGGGTGGCTACACCTTC; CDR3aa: CASSTQSVTGGYTF
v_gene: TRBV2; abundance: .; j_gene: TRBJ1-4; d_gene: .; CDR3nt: TGTGCCAGCAGCGTCGGGGGGGTGAGGGAAAAACTGTTTTTT; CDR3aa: CASSVGGVREKLFF
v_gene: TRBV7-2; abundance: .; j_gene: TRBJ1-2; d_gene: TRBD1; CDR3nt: TGTGCCAGCAGCTTAGTAGGGGGCGAAGGTGGCTACACCTTC; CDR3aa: CASSLVGGEGGYTF
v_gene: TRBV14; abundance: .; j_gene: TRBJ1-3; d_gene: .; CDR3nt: TGTGCCAGCAGCCTCGGAGCGTGGGGAAACACCATATATTTT; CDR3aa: CASSLGAWGNTIYF
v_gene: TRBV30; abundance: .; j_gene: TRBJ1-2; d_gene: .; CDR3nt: TGTGCCTGGAGTGCACTACAGGGATTTGCCGGCTACACCTTC; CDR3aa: CAWSALQGFAGYTF
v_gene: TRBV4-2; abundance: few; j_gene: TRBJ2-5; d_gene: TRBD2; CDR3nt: TGTGCCAGCAGCCAAGAACTAGCGGGAACAGAGACCCAGTACTTC; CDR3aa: CASSQELAGTETQYF
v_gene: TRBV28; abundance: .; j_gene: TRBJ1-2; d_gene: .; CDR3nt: TGTGCCAGCACCGTAGCGTCACAGATTAACTATGGCTACACCTTC; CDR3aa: CASTVASQINYGYTF
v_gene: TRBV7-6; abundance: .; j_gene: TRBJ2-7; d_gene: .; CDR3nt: TGTGCCAGCAGCTTAGTCGGGGAGCAGTACTTC; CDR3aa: CASSLVGEQYF
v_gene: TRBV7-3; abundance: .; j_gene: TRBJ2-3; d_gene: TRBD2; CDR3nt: TGTGCCAGCAGCATCACTAGCGCAGATACGCAGTATTTT; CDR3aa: CASSITSADTQYF